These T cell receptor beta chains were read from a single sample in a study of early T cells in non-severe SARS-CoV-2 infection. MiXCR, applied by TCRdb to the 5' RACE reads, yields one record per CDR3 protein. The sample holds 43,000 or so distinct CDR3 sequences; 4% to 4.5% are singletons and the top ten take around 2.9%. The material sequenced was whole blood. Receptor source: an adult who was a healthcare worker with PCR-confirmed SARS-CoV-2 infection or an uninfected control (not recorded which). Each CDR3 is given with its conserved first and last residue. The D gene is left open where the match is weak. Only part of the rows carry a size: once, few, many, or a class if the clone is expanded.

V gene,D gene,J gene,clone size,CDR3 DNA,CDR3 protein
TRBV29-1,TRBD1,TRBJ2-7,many,TGCAGCGTTGGTGACAGGGGAACCTACGAGCAGTACTTC,CSVGDRGTYEQYF
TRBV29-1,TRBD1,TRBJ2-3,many,TGCAGCGTCCAGACAGGGACGGGCACAGATACGCAGTATTTT,CSVQTGTGTDTQYF
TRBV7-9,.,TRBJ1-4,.,TGTGCCAGCAGCTTAGTCGGGGACTCTAATGAAAAACTGTTTTTT,CASSLVGDSNEKLFF
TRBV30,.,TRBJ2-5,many,TGTGCCTGGAGGGCCCTAGGGACCCAGTACTTC,CAWRALGTQYF
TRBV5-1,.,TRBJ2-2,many,TGCGCCAGCAGCTTGGCTCTAGACACCGGGGAGCTGTTTTTT,CASSLALDTGELFF
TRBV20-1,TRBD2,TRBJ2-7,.,TGCAGTGCTGCGGCAGGGACTAGCGGGGGGGCGCGTGAGCAGTACTTC,CSAAAGTSGGAREQYF
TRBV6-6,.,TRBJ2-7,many,TGTGCCAGCAGTCGGGGGGCAGCCTACGAGCAGTACTTC,CASSRGAAYEQYF
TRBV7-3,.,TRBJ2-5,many,TGTGCCAGCAGCTCAGACGGGAGCGGAGAGACCCAGTACTTC,CASSSDGSGETQYF
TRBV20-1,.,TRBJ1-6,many,TGCAGTGCTAATCGAGGGACATCAAATTCACCCCTCCACTTT,CSANRGTSNSPLHF
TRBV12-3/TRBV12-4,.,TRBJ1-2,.,TGTGCCAGCAGCTTAGACAGGCCTTCTGGCTACACCTTC,CASSLDRPSGYTF
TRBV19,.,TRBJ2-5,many,TGTGCCAGTAGTATGGGGATACAAGAGACCCAGTACTTC,CASSMGIQETQYF
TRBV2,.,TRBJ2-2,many,TGTGCCAGCAGTCCTAGGGCCGGGGAGCTGTTTTTT,CASSPRAGELFF
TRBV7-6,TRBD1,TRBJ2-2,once,TGTGCCAGCAGGATGACAGGGTCTGGGACCGGGGAGCTGTTTTTT,CASRMTGSGTGELFF
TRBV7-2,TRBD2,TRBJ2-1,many,TGTGCCAGCAGCTTAGTCCCCGGACTAGCGGGCTTCTCCTACAATGAGCAGTTCTTC,CASSLVPGLAGFSYNEQFF
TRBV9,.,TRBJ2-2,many,TGTGCCAGCAGCCCCCAGGGCGGGGGCGGTTCCGGGGAGCTGTTTTTT,CASSPQGGGGSGELFF
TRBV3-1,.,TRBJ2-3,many,TGTGCCAGCAGCCGGACTATCGCTAGCACAGATACGCAGTATTTT,CASSRTIASTDTQYF
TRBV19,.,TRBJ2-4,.,TGTGCCAGTAGCCCGACTCAAGCCCCCAAAAACATTCAGTACTTC,CASSPTQAPKNIQYF
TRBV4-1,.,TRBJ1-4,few,TGCGCCAGCAGCCAAGAGGCGGGGGACGAAAAACTGTTTTTT,CASSQEAGDEKLFF
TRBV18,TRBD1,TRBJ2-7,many,TGTGCCAGCTCTCCTGGGACAGGGGGAATCTACGAGCAGTACTTC,CASSPGTGGIYEQYF
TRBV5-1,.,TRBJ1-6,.,TGCGCCAGCAGCTTGAACAGGGCTGGGAATTCACCCCTCCACTTT,CASSLNRAGNSPLHF
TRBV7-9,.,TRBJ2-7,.,TGTGCCAGCAGCCCCCGCAACTACGAGCAGTACTTC,CASSPRNYEQYF
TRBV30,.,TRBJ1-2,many,TGTGCCTGGAGAGGGCTCGACTATGGCTACACCTTC,CAWRGLDYGYTF
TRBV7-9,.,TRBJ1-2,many,TGTGCCAGCAGCTTCGACGGGCCCCGGGCCTATGGCTACACCTTC,CASSFDGPRAYGYTF
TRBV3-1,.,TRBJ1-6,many,TGTGCCAGCAGCCAAGGCTCAGACCATAATTCACCCCTCCACTTT,CASSQGSDHNSPLHF
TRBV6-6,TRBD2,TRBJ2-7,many,TGTGCCAGCAGTTTTACTAGCGGGGAGTACGAGCAGTACTTC,CASSFTSGEYEQYF
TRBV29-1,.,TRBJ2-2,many,TGCAGCGTTTCGAGCACCGGGGAGCTGTTTTTT,CSVSSTGELFF
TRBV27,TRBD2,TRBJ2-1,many,TGTGCCAGCAGTTTCCATACCGGGACTAGCGGGCCTAGCTCCTACAATGAGCAGTTCTTC,CASSFHTGTSGPSSYNEQFF
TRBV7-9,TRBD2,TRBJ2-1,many,TGTGCCAGCAGCTTAGCGCTTGGGACTACTGAGCAGTTCTTC,CASSLALGTTEQFF
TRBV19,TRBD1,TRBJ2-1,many,TGTGCCAGTAGTGACAGGGGTTCGTACAATGAGCAGTTCTTC,CASSDRGSYNEQFF
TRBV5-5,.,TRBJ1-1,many,TGTGCCAGCAGCTTATCTACAATGAACACTGAAGCTTTCTTT,CASSLSTMNTEAFF
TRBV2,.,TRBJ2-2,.,TGTGCCAGCAGTGAAGCTGGGTACCGCACCGGGGAGCTGTTTTTT,CASSEAGYRTGELFF
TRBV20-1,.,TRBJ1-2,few,TGCAGTGCTAGACTCTGGGCAGGGGAAAACTATGGCTACACCTTC,CSARLWAGENYGYTF
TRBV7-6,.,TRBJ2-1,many,TGTGCCAGCAGCCTTAAGGGCGGGGCGTACAATGAGCAGTTCTTC,CASSLKGGAYNEQFF
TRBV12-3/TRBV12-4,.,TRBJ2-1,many,TGTGCCAGCAGTTTCCGAGAGGGACGGGGAAGTGAGCAGTTCTTC,CASSFREGRGSEQFF
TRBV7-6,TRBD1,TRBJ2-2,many,TGTGCCAGCAGCTTAGTCTCAGGGGGTTGGACCGGGGAGCTGTTTTTT,CASSLVSGGWTGELFF
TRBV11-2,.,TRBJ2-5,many,TGTGCCAGCAGCTTCGGGCAAGTTGCGGAGACCCAGTACTTC,CASSFGQVAETQYF
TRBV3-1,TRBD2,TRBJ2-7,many,TGTGCCAGCAGCCAACGGGGGGCCTACGAGCAGTACTTC,CASSQRGAYEQYF
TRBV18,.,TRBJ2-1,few,TGTGCCAGCTCACCACTGGGGGGTACTTACAATGAGCAGTTCTTC,CASSPLGGTYNEQFF
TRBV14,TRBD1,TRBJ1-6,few,TGTGCCAGCAGCCAAGCGCGGGACAGGGGGAATTCACCCCTCCACTTT,CASSQARDRGNSPLHF
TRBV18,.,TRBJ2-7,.,TGTGCCAGCTCACCACCGGAAGGGTTCGAGCAGTACTTC,CASSPPEGFEQYF
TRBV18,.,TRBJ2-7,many,TGTGCCAGCTCACCGCCTCCGTCGGGAACTTACGAGCAGTACTTC,CASSPPPSGTYEQYF